These 21 T cell receptor beta chains share one sample of origin, sequenced in a study of cytomegalovirus exposure and HLA in healthy donors. The PCR employed 60 Vbeta primers together with 13 Jbeta primers. Assay used: immunoSEQ multiplex PCR; TCRdb lists only in-frame clones, some missing. The repertoire holds about 150,000 clones, with around 82% as singletons. The sequenced sample was PBMCs. The receptor source for this set is a woman aged 45-59 years in good health and CMV-seropositive.

V and J are TRBV4-1 and TRBJ2-7; TRBD1 matches at 10 bases. Germline CDR1 reads MGHRA; CDR2 reads YSYEKL. After removal of 3 bases from V and 5 bases from J, the junction contained 4 bases not matched to a gene. The CDR3 extends over 14 amino acids. DNA for the CDR3: TGCGCCAGCAGCCAGCCCGGGACAGGGGACGAGCAGTACTTC. Translated: CASSQPGTGDEQYF.

The CDR3 sequence: CASRTQGELFF. The CDR3 nucleotides read TGTGCCAGCAGAACCCAGGGGGAGCTGTTTTTT. The V gene is TRBV6-5, the J gene TRBJ2-2; D is uncertain. CDR3 length: 11 amino acids. Trimming removed 6 bases at V and 8 bases at J, with 7 bases between. The germline V gene encodes CDR1 MNHEY and CDR2 SVGAGI.

The V call is TRBV29-1, the J call TRBJ1-4; no clear D gene. The CDR3 length is 13 residues. V lost 8 bases and J lost 0, with 10 bases in between. Germline CDR1 and CDR2: SQVTM and ANQGSEA. The DNA for the CDR3 is TGCAGCTGCACCGGGACAACTAATGAAAAACTGTTTTTT. It translates to CSCTGTTNEKLFF.

In this sample, this clone turned up a few times. The chain carries TRBV19 and TRBJ2-7; 8 bases agree with TRBD1. The germline V gene has CDR1 LNHDA and CDR2 SQIVND (reference sequence). The trim removed 5 bases at V and 3 bases at J, leaving 9 bases unmatched. This CDR3 region has 15 residues. The DNA of the CDR3 is TGTGCCAGTAGTGGCGGACAGGGTGGAGGCTACGAGCAGTACTTC. It specifies CASSGGQGGGYEQYF.

V gene TRBV18 combines with J gene TRBJ1-5; 11 bases fit TRBD1. This CDR3 is 14 amino acids long. The germline CDR1 and CDR2 sequences are KGHSH and LQKENI. V was pared by 3 bases and J by 7 bases, with 2 bases of the junction left unmatched. The CDR3 region has the DNA TGTGCCAGCTCACCGGGGACAGGGGGGCAGCCCCAGCATTTT. Residues: CASSPGTGGQPQHF.

The V gene is TRBV2, the J gene TRBJ2-3, with TRBD2 matching 13 bases. The CDR3 is 20 residues long. Germline CDR1 is SNHLY and CDR2 is FYNNEI. The V segment lost 4 bases and the J segment 1 base; nucleotides outside the gene matches: 14. The CDR3 DNA sequence: TGTGCCAGCAGTGTAACAGGACTAGCGGGGGCCTTTCGAGGCACAGATACGCAGTATTTT. Translating it yields CASSVTGLAGAFRGTDTQYF. Full variable domain (missing parts from reference TRBV2 and TRBJ2-3): EPEVTQTPSHQVTQMGQEVILRCVPISNHLYFYWYRQILGQKVEFLVSFYNNEISEKSEIFDDQFSVERPDGSNFTLKIRSTKLEDSAMYFCASSVTGLAGAFRGTDTQYFGPGTRLTVL.

The V and J genes are TRBV27 and TRBJ2-7, with D tentatively TRBD2 (6 bases). Trimming stripped 5 bases from V and 6 bases from J, with 29 bases between. In germline, CDR1 is MNHEY, CDR2 SMNVEV (reference sequence). The length of the CDR3 is 18 residues. CDR3 DNA sequence: TGTGCCAGCAGTGCCGTCGTTCTAGCGAGGATTCAGTCCAGCGAGCAGTACTTC. Amino acids: CASSAVVLARIQSSEQYF.

This sequence joins TRBV7-2 and TRBJ2-5; 9 nucleotides align to TRBD1. The J call may be mistaken, given a closer DNA end match to TRBJ2-7. CDR1 and CDR2 from the germline V gene are SGHTA and FQGNSA. The CDR3 sequence is 15 residues long. The CDR3 region has the DNA TGTGCCAGCAGCTTAGGGGACAGGGAGAAATACGAGCAGTACTTC. The encoded protein is CASSLGDREKYEQYF.

This clone appeared a few times. This sequence joins TRBV7-6 and TRBJ1-5; 8 nucleotides line up with TRBD1. The germline V gene has CDR1 SGHVS and CDR2 FNYEAQ. This CDR3 comprises 15 residues. V lost 5 bases, J lost 3 bases, and 6 bases stayed unmatched. CDR3 loop: CASSDSRGPNQPQHF. As DNA, the CDR3 is TGTGCCAGCAGCGACAGCAGGGGGCCCAATCAGCCCCAGCATTTT.

The sample holds one count of this clone. The CDR3 here is CASLPDSPANYGYTF. CDR3 DNA: TGTGCCAGCCTACCGGACAGCCCGGCTAACTATGGCTACACCTTC. The V call is TRBV19, the J call TRBJ1-2; possibly TRBD1 for D (6 bases). Trimming shortened V by 9 bases and J by 0 bases, and 17 bases separated the two germline ends. This CDR3 has 15 residues. Germline CDR1 reads LNHDA; CDR2 reads SQIVND (reference sequence). Using reference TRBV19 and TRBJ1-2 for the parts outside the CDR3, the full variable domain is DGGITQSPKYLFRKEGQNVTLSCEQNLNHDAMYWYRQDPGQGLRLIYYSQIVNDFQKGDIAEGYSVSREKKESFPLTVTSAQKNPTAFYLCASLPDSPANYGYTFGSGTRLTVV.

This chain joins TRBV9 and TRBJ1-2; no firm D call. Germline values: CDR1 SGDLS, CDR2 YYNGEE. Trimming removed 2 bases at V and 8 bases at J, with 19 bases between. The CDR3 loop spans 15 amino acids. CDR3 DNA: TGTGCCAGCAGCGTTTCCCGGGAGGGCTCGTTAGGCTACACCTTC. Translating gives CASSVSREGSLGYTF.

CDR3 region: CASSQEVPRGNTDTQYF. As DNA, the CDR3 is TGCGCCAGCAGCCAAGAGGTTCCTCGGGGGAACACAGATACGCAGTATTTT. The chain carries TRBV4-3 and TRBJ2-3; TRBD2 might be the D (6 bases). The CDR3 runs 17 residues. Germline V lookup: CDR1 LGHNA, CDR2 YSLEER. Trimming took off 0 bases at V and 2 bases at J, with 15 bases between the two ends.

This clone appeared a few times. The chain recombines TRBV6-5 with TRBJ1-1; 10 positions match TRBD1. The CDR3 contains 15 residues. After removal of 4 bases from V and 1 base from J, the junction contained 3 bases not matched to a gene. CDR1 is MNHEY, CDR2 SVGAGI, per germline. CDR3 amino acids: CASSLDRGTNTEAFF. The CDR3 bases are TGTGCCAGCAGTTTGGACAGGGGGACGAACACTGAAGCTTTCTTT.

The V gene is TRBV11-2, the J gene TRBJ2-3; 10 nucleotides align to TRBD2. The CDR3 totals 14 residues. Trimming took 6 bases from V and 0 from J; bases not matched to a gene: 0. Looked up from germline, CDR1 is SGHAT and CDR2 is FQNNGV. The CDR3: CASRLAGSTDTQYF. CDR3 bases: TGTGCCAGCAGACTAGCGGGGAGCACAGATACGCAGTATTTT.

V is TRBV29-1 and J is TRBJ2-3, with TRBD1 identical over 11 bases. The junction had 0 bases not matched to a gene; V was cut back by 4 bases and J by 3 bases. This CDR3 contains 13 residues. Germline loops: CDR1 SQVTM, CDR2 ANQGSEA. The DNA of the CDR3 is TGCAGCGTTGGGGACAGGGGGACAGATACGCAGTATTTT. Amino acid sequence: CSVGDRGTDTQYF.

This chain links TRBV2 with TRBJ2-3; possible D gene TRBD1, 6 bases. This CDR3 comprises 16 residues. V lost 3 bases and J 2 bases, leaving 15 bases between the germline ends. Per germline, CDR1 SNHLY and CDR2 FYNNEI. CDR3 nucleotide sequence: TGTGCCAGCAGTGAGCAGGGGACATCACACACAGATACGCAGTATTTT. As protein: CASSEQGTSHTDTQYF.

The J gene is TRBJ2-5, the V gene TRBV6-5; possibly TRBD1 for D (5 bases). The CDR3 covers 15 residues. V was shortened by 6 bases and J by 0 bases, with 14 bases between the two germline ends. CDR1 and CDR2 (germline): MNHEY, SVGAGI. The CDR3, as DNA: TGTGCCAGCAGCCGGAGACAGTGGTACCAAGAGACCCAGTACTTC. This gives the protein CASSRRQWYQETQYF.

The rearrangement uses TRBV4-2 and TRBJ2-1, with 8 bases lining up with TRBD2. The CDR3 sequence is 15 residues long. After removal of 1 base from V and 5 bases from J, the junction contained 4 bases not matched to a gene. The V gene's germline CDR1 is LGHNA and CDR2 YNFKEQ. Written as DNA, the CDR3 is TGTGCCAGCAGCCAAGGGGGAGCGGGGGACAATGAGCAGTTCTTC. Its protein product is CASSQGGAGDNEQFF.

The gene calls are TRBV5-6 and TRBJ2-5; a weak D match, TRBD2 (6 bases). The closer fit of TRBJ2-7 to the DNA end suggests the J call may be wrong. Looked up from germline, CDR1 is SGHDT and CDR2 is YYEEEE. The CDR3 spans 14 residues. DNA for the CDR3: TGTGCCAGCAGCTTGGCGGGGGTTTCCTACGAGCAGTACTTC. Encoded protein: CASSLAGVSYEQYF.

The genes are TRBV2 and TRBJ1-2, with D possibly being TRBD1 (6 bases). CDR3 length: 13 amino acids. The V and J ends lost 1 base and 8 bases respectively, with 11 bases between them. Germline CDR1 and CDR2: SNHLY and FYNNEI. The CDR3 DNA sequence: TGTGCCAGCAGTGAAGAAAGGGGGAAGGGCTACACCTTC. It encodes CASSEERGKGYTF.

The chain employs TRBV19 and TRBJ1-4; D may be TRBD1 (6 bases). In germline, CDR1 is LNHDA, CDR2 SQIVND (reference sequence). The CDR3 covers 14 residues. Trimming cost V 6 bases and J 3 bases, with 11 bases left between them. CDR3 coding DNA: TGTGCCAGTAGCCCGGACAGCCCTAATGAAAAACTGTTTTTT. Translated: CASSPDSPNEKLFF.